This record covers a single T cell receptor beta chain. This sample is drawn from a study of T cells of healthy individuals. Each CDR3 protein is one row after TCRdb ran MiXCR on the 5' RACE reads. The table lists 95,000 to 100,000 distinct CDR3 sequences, approximately 15% of them singletons, with about 6.2% in the top ten. V was pared by 2 bases and J by 0 bases, with 9 bases between. Looked up from germline, CDR1 is MDHEN and CDR2 is SYDVKM. The CDR3 covers 15 residues. This sequence joins TRBV28 and TRBJ2-3; no definite D call. The sequence derives from a human donor in good health. The CDR3 coding sequence is TGTGCCAGCAGTTTACTCGGAGAAAGCACAGATACGCAGTATTTT. The encoded protein is CASSLLGESTDTQYF.